The 14 T cell receptor beta chains below come from one sample, sequenced in a study of blood T cell repertoires in COVID-19. Method: immunoSEQ multiplex PCR; TCRdb's copy keeps in-frame clones and lacks some. This sample has tens of thousands of clones, with more than 75% found just once. Sequencing was performed on peripheral blood. These receptors were taken from a man in his fifties or sixties with acute or convalescent COVID-19.

This chain uses TRBV24-1 with TRBJ1-6, with TRBD1 identical over 10 bases. Germline V gene sequence: CDR1 KGHDR, CDR2 SFDVKD. Unmatched junction bases numbered 6, after V lost 2 bases and J lost 9 bases. The CDR3 is made up of 16 amino acids. CDR3 DNA sequence: TGTGCCACCAGTGATTCTAGGACAGGGGGAGGTTCACCCCTCCACTTT. It specifies CATSDSRTGGGSPLHF.

The gene calls are TRBV18 and TRBJ1-1, with D uncertain. CDR1 and CDR2 (germline): KGHSH, LQKENI. Trimming took 8 bases from V and 1 from J, leaving 8 bases between them. The CDR3 has 12 residues. In DNA form, the CDR3 reads TGTGCCAGCAATCGAGAGAACACTGAAGCTTTCTTT. Amino acids: CASNRENTEAFF.

The chain has TRBV4-2 and TRBJ1-6, with D unclear. There are 14 residues in the CDR3. The germline CDR1 and CDR2 sequences are LGHNA and YNFKEQ. Trimming removed 2 bases from V and 4 bases from J, with 6 bases in between. The CDR3 nucleotides are TGTGCCAGCAGCCAAACTGATTATAATTCACCCCTCCACTTT. Translation gives CASSQTDYNSPLHF.

This chain joins TRBV9 and TRBJ1-2; D gene ambiguous. The CDR3 spans 15 residues. Per germline, CDR1 SGDLS and CDR2 YYNGEE. Trimming removed 0 bases at V and 0 bases at J, with 9 bases between. The CDR3 region has the DNA TGTGCCAGCAGCGTAGCGATACCAGCTAACTATGGCTACACCTTC. Its protein product is CASSVAIPANYGYTF.

This chain joins TRBV5-1 and TRBJ1-3; 9 nucleotides align to TRBD1. The CDR3 spans 15 residues. Losses at the gene ends were 5 bases for V and 1 base for J; bases not matched to a gene: 4. CDR1 is SGHRS, CDR2 YFSETQ, per germline. The CDR3 loop is CASRIDRGSGNTIYF. In DNA form, the CDR3 reads TGCGCCAGCAGAATAGACAGGGGGTCTGGAAACACCATATATTTT.

The CDR3 DNA reads TGTGCCAGTGGGATCAGGGGAGTCGGAAACACCATATATTTT. It yields the protein CASGIRGVGNTIYF. V and J are TRBV19 and TRBJ1-3, with D perhaps TRBD1 (6 bases). This CDR3 comprises 14 residues. Germline V gives CDR1 LNHDA, CDR2 SQIVND (reference sequence). Between the trimmed V and J ends, which lost 8 bases and 4 bases, there was a span of 15 bases.

The chain links TRBV3-1 (or the pseudogene TRBV3-2) to TRBJ1-1; no reliable D call. Germline CDR1 reads LGHDT; CDR2 reads YNNKEL (reference sequence). The CDR3 is 15 residues long. The V and J ends lost 5 bases and 2 bases respectively, with 15 bases between them. CDR3 bases: TGTGCCAGCAGCAACGTGTGGCCCGATAACACTGAAGCTTTCTTT. Amino acids: CASSNVWPDNTEAFF.

The gene calls are TRBV9 and TRBJ1-1, with 9 bases aligning to TRBD1. The CDR3 sequence is 14 residues long. The J segment lost 4 bases and the V segment lost 0 bases, leaving 1 base of the junction unmatched. In germline, CDR1 is SGDLS, CDR2 YYNGEE. CDR3 protein: CASSVGDRATEAFF. The CDR3 coding sequence is TGTGCCAGCAGCGTAGGGGACAGGGCCACTGAAGCTTTCTTT.

V gene TRBV7-3 combines with J gene TRBJ1-1; possibly TRBD1 for D (5 bases). The germline V gene has CDR1 SGHTA and CDR2 FQGTGA. The CDR3 runs to 21 residues. V dropped 8 bases and J dropped 0 bases, with 34 bases sitting between them. The CDR3 loop reads CASAPLRAGREVWQMNTEAFF. CDR3 coding DNA: TGTGCCAGCGCACCCTTGAGGGCGGGGCGCGAGGTCTGGCAAATGAACACTGAAGCTTTCTTT.

The J gene is TRBJ1-1, the V gene TRBV5-1; 8 positions agree with TRBD1. The germline gives CDR1 SGHRS, CDR2 YFSETQ. V was pared by 8 bases and J by 10 bases, with 13 bases of the junction left unmatched. This CDR3 comprises 13 residues. CDR3 bases: TGCGCCAGTATGATCGGACAGGGAACGTCAGCTTTCTTT. Protein product: CASMIGQGTSAFF.

The gene calls are TRBV24-1 and TRBJ2-1; maybe TRBD2 (6 bases). The V end lost 0 bases, the J end lost 6 bases, and 11 bases lay between the germline ends. Germline V gives CDR1 KGHDR, CDR2 SFDVKD. This CDR3 spans 15 amino acids. The CDR3 loop reads CATSDLGGISNEQFF. The CDR3 nucleotides are TGTGCCACCAGTGATTTGGGGGGGATTTCCAATGAGCAGTTCTTC.

V gene TRBV18 combines with J gene TRBJ1-2; perhaps TRBD1 as D (6 bases). The CDR3 length is 15 residues. The germline V gene has CDR1 KGHSH and CDR2 LQKENI. Trimming pared 2 bases from V and 4 bases from J, leaving 14 bases between. The CDR3, as DNA: TGTGCCAGCTCACCAAGGAGACAGGATCTCTATGGCTACACCTTC. Translating it yields CASSPRRQDLYGYTF.

The chain couples TRBV2 to TRBJ1-6; no firm D call. Germline values: CDR1 SNHLY, CDR2 FYNNEI. The CDR3 loop spans 12 amino acids. V was pared by 5 bases and J by 9 bases, with 8 bases between. CDR3 amino acids: CASSPRGSPLHF. CDR3 DNA sequence: TGTGCCAGCAGTCCCCGGGGTTCACCCCTCCACTTT.

The V gene is TRBV12-3 or TRBV12-4, the J gene TRBJ1-2, with D possibly TRBD1 on 6 matching bases. The length of the CDR3 is 13 residues. V gave up 6 bases and J gave up 0 bases, with 8 bases separating them. This chain's CDR3 is CASRRQANYGYTF. The DNA of the CDR3 is TGTGCCAGCAGACGACAGGCTAACTATGGCTACACCTTC.